The entry below gives a single T cell receptor beta chain sequence along with its context. As yet, its antigen is unknown. These data are taken from a study of CD8 T cells in ankylosing spondylitis. Construction of TCR beta libraries was performed using quantitative 5'-RACE with molecular barcodes. In TCRdb, the 5' RACE reads were re-called with MiXCR into one record per CDR3 protein. This table holds about 800,000 distinct CDR3 sequences, roughly 12% found once. The CDR3 runs 14 residues. V was pared by 4 bases and J by 3 bases, with 12 bases between. CDR1 and CDR2 (germline): SQVTM, ANQGSEA. Study-wide points: A number of the motif variants had already been described in reactive arthritis synovial fluid and blood. Blood of patients with ankylosing spondylitis appeared to be characterized by a TCR beta motif of about eight highly homologous variants. Disease-linked clones were CD8+ and relatively rare in peripheral blood. Within matched ankylosing spondylitis synovial fluid, disease-linked clones were reportedly significantly enriched.

The genes are TRBV29-1 and TRBJ2-2; D is possibly TRBD1 (6 bases). Sequenced input: blood, either unsorted or a sorted T cell fraction (not recorded which). The source of this sequence is a male donor with ankylosing spondylitis. The CDR3 DNA reads TGCAGCGTTGTAGGGGGTACGGACACCGGGGAGCTGTTTTTT. Translation: CSVVGGTDTGELFF.